This T cell receptor beta chain was sequenced during a study of T-cell memory formation after mild COVID-19. Study overall: Most TCR clusters belonged to a single donor. Study findings and constraints: The authors did not confirm SARS-CoV-2 specificity of second-wave clones peaking day 37. Most CD4+ clones that shrank were in CM and EM, while CD8+ ones turned up in EMRA.

A remark on this clonotype: Its antigen remains unknown.

This CDR3 is built from 17 residues. Germline trimming cut 0 bases from V and 6 bases from J; bases unmatched to any gene: 6. Germline CDR1 MNHEY, CDR2 SMNVEV (reference sequence). Employing constant-segment primers, 5'RACE generated TCR alpha and TCR beta cDNA libraries bearing sample barcodes and UMIs. TCRdb independently ran MiXCR on the 5' RACE reads; one entry per CDR3 protein. The data hold about 88,000 distinct CDR3 sequences, with more than 20% observed a single time. This chain connects TRBV27 to TRBJ2-6, with 9 bases lining up with TRBD1. The TCR sequence derives from a man younger than 35 who had mild COVID-19 (a few samples of this study predate the infection). Cell type and time point are not known. Material for sequencing was PBMCs or a T cell subset sorted from them (not recorded which). CDR3 bases: TGTGCCAGCAGTTTATCAGGGACAGGGAGTGAGGCCAACGTCCTGACTTTC. Residues: CASSLSGTGSEANVLTF.